This T cell receptor (beta chain) was recovered during a study of T cells in Graves' hyperthyroidism and ophthalmopathy. Findings of the study overall: Among clonotypes expanded in thyroid above 0.001, most were also found in blood. Progression to ophthalmopathy was predicted a median of approximately 6.4 months early.

Cells are PBMCs isolated from 10 ml of fresh blood. Researchers took RNA transcripts and amplified the TCR beta CDR3 regions from them. HTBI primers were used for first-round RT-PCR of the TCR CDR3. TCRdb reprocessed the multiplex PCR reads with MiXCR, giving one entry per CDR3 protein. The sample carries around 620,000 distinct CDR3 sequences, around 15% recorded once. In this sample, this clonotype turned up many times. Its antigen remains unidentified. The sequence derives from a woman aged 25 to 39 with Graves' hyperthyroidism. The sequenced material came from blood.

Here the CDR3 DNA reads TGTGCCAGCAGTAGTAGGACTAATGAAAAACTGTTTTTT. Residues: CASSSRTNEKLFF. This chain links TRBV2 with TRBJ1-4; no clear D. Germline V gene sequence: CDR1 SNHLY, CDR2 FYNNEI. The CDR3 extends over 13 amino acids. V was cut by 5 bases and J by 2 bases, with 6 bases left in between.